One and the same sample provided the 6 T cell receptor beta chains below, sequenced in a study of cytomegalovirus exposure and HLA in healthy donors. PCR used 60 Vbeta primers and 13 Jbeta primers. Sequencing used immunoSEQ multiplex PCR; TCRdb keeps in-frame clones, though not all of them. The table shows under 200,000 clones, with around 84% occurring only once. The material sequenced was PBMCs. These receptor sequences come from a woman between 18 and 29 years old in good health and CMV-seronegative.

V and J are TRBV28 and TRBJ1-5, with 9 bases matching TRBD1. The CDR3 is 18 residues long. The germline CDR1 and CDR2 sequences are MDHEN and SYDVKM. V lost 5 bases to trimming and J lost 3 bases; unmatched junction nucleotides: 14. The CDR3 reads CASSPILRGTGHNQPQHF. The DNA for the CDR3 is TGTGCCAGCAGTCCAATCCTCCGCGGGACAGGGCACAATCAGCCCCAGCATTTT. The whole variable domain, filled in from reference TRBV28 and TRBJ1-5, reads DVKVTQSSRYLVKRTGEKVFLECVQDMDHENMFWYRQDPGLGLRLIYFSYDVKMKEKGDIPEGYSVSREKKERFSLILESASTNQTSMYLCASSPILRGTGHNQPQHFGDGTRLSIL.

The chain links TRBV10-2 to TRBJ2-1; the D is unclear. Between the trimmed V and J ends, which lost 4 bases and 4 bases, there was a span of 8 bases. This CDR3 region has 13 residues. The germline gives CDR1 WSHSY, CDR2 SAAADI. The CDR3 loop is CASSVTGYNEQFF. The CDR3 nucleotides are TGCGCCAGCAGTGTGACGGGTTACAATGAGCAGTTCTTC.

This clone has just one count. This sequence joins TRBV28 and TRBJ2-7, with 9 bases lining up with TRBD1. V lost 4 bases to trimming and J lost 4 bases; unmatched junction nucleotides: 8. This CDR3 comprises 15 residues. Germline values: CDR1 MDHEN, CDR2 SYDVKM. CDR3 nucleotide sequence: TGTGCCAGCAGTTCCACGACAGGGGGAAGGTACGAGCAGTACTTC. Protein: CASSSTTGGRYEQYF.

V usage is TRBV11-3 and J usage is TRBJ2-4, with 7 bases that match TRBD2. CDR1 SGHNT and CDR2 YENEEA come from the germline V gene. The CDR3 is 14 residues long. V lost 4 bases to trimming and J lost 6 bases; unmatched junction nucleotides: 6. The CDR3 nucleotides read TGTGCCAGCAGCTCCTGGGGGGGAGTAAACATTCAGTACTTC. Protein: CASSSWGGVNIQYF.

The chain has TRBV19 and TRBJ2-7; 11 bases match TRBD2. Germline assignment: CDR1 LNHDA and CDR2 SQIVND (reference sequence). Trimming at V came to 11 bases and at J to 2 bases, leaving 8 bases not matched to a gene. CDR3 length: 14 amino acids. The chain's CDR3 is CAAGIAGGPYEQYF. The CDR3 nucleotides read TGTGCCGCGGGTATAGCGGGAGGGCCCTACGAGCAGTACTTC.

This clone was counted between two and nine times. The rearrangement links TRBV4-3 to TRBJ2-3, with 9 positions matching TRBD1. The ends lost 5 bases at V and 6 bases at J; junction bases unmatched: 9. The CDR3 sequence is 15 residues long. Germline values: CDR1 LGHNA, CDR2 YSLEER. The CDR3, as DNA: TGCGCCAGCAGCAACCGGGACAGGGTCCCCGATACGCAGTATTTT. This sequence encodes CASSNRDRVPDTQYF.